This entry lists 29 T cell receptor beta chains sequenced from one sample in a study of shared clonotypes between healthy human individuals. The method was immunoSEQ multiplex PCR; TCRdb's version includes in-frame clones alone and lacks a portion of them. The table has about 1 million clones, roughly 80% seen once; the top ten hold about 1.5%. Source material: memory CD4+ T cells sorted from blood. Noted subset: CD45RA-negative fraction. These TCRs come from a man younger than 35 in good health.

The chain has TRBV28 and TRBJ1-2; 7 bases align to TRBD1. The V gene end was trimmed by 4 bases and the J gene end by 2 bases; junction bases not matched to a gene: 7. The CDR3 covers 15 residues. CDR1 and CDR2 from the germline V gene are MDHEN and SYDVKM. The CDR3 DNA sequence: TGTGCCAGCAGTTACCAGGACAGGACAAACTATGGCTACACCTTC. Translating gives CASSYQDRTNYGYTF.

This clone was seen at least ten times. The V and J genes are TRBV28 and TRBJ2-3; tentatively, D is TRBD1 or TRBD2 (5 bases each). This CDR3 is 15 amino acids long. The germline V gene has CDR1 MDHEN and CDR2 SYDVKM. Trimming took off 1 base at V and 0 bases at J, with 8 bases between the two ends. This chain's CDR3 is CASSLFGGSTDTQYF. The CDR3 DNA reads as TGTGCCAGCAGTTTATTTGGGGGAAGCACAGATACGCAGTATTTT. Full variable domain (remainder filled in from reference TRBV28 and TRBJ2-3): DVKVTQSSRYLVKRTGEKVFLECVQDMDHENMFWYRQDPGLGLRLIYFSYDVKMKEKGDIPEGYSVSREKKERFSLILESASTNQTSMYLCASSLFGGSTDTQYFGPGTRLTVL.

The chain has TRBV9 and TRBJ2-5; D is possibly TRBD2 (6 bases). CDR1 SGDLS and CDR2 YYNGEE come from the germline V gene. Trimming shortened V by 4 bases and J by 5 bases, and 15 bases separated the two germline ends. This CDR3 contains 14 residues. In nucleotides, the CDR3 is TGTGCCAGCAGCTCGCGGGGCCGGGTGGAGACCCAGTACTTC. Residues: CASSSRGRVETQYF.

The chain carries TRBV2 and TRBJ2-5; TRBD2 matches 7 bases. V shed 10 bases, J shed 1 base, and the junction held 9 bases outside the gene matches. This CDR3 is built from 14 residues. The germline gives CDR1 SNHLY, CDR2 FYNNEI. CDR3 nucleotide sequence: TGTGCCACCTCAACGGGGGGTGGCCAAGAGACCCAGTACTTC. Translating gives CATSTGGGQETQYF.

This clone showed up just a few times. The chain has TRBV30 and TRBJ2-5; 8 positions match TRBD2. Losses at the gene ends were 0 bases for V and 5 bases for J; bases not matched to a gene: 5. Germline CDR1 is GTSNPN and CDR2 is SVGIG (reference sequence). CDR3 length equals 14 residues. CDR3 DNA sequence: TGTGCCTGGAGTGTACGGGGGGGACGGGAGACCCAGTACTTC. Translating gives CAWSVRGGRETQYF.

The chain recombines TRBV5-1 with TRBJ1-3; D not resolved. V lost 3 bases and J 6 bases, leaving 10 bases between the germline ends. This CDR3 comprises 13 residues. Germline V CDR1 and CDR2: SGHRS, YFSETQ. DNA for the CDR3: TGCGCCAGCAGCTACGGGGAAGTAAACACCATATATTTT. Protein product: CASSYGEVNTIYF. The whole variable domain, filled in from reference TRBV5-1 and TRBJ1-3, reads KAGVTQTPRYLIKTRGQQVTLSCSPISGHRSVSWYQQTPGQGLQFLFEYFSETQRNKGNFPGRFSGRQFSNSRSEMNVSTLELGDSALYLCASSYGEVNTIYFGEGSWLTVV.

The rearrangement uses TRBV5-6 and TRBJ1-5; 10 positions match TRBD1. The CDR3 consists of 16 residues. Per germline, CDR1 SGHDT and CDR2 YYEEEE. J lost 1 base, V lost 4 bases, and 5 bases had no gene match. Here the CDR3 DNA reads TGTGCCAGCAGCATGACAGGGGGCGGAAGCAATCAGCCCCAGCATTTT. Its translation is CASSMTGGGSNQPQHF.

In this sample, this clone turned up once. This chain uses TRBV11-2 with TRBJ1-6; D is possibly TRBD1 (6 bases). This CDR3 region has 18 residues. Germline V gene sequence: CDR1 SGHAT, CDR2 FQNNGV. V gave up 5 bases and J gave up 0 bases, with 17 bases separating them. CDR3 amino acids: CASSLRPQGSSYNSPLHF. CDR3 DNA: TGTGCCAGCAGCCTACGCCCCCAGGGGAGCTCCTATAATTCACCCCTCCACTTT.

The chain recombines TRBV6-5 with TRBJ1-6; 9 positions agree with TRBD1. Trimming took 2 bases from V and 7 from J; bases not matched to a gene: 3. The CDR3 totals 15 residues. Germline V CDR1 and CDR2: MNHEY, SVGAGI. The CDR3 reads CASSYITGGNSPLHF. CDR3 sequence (DNA): TGTGCCAGCAGTTACATCACAGGGGGCAATTCACCCCTCCACTTT.

A few counts support this clone. The rearrangement uses TRBV18 and TRBJ1-6; D unresolved. CDR3 length equals 15 residues. Deletions cut 2 bases from V and 6 bases from J, with 11 bases between. Germline CDR1 KGHSH, CDR2 LQKENI. The CDR3 DNA follows: TGTGCCAGCTCACCAGAGAAGAGGCCTAATTCACCCCTCCACTTT. It is translated as CASSPEKRPNSPLHF.

This clone was observed once. The chain uses TRBV5-6 and TRBJ2-1, with D possibly TRBD2 on 5 matching bases. The V gene's germline CDR1 is SGHDT and CDR2 YYEEEE. The CDR3 extends over 14 amino acids. The germline V and J ends were trimmed by 0 bases and 8 bases, with 12 bases remaining between them. For the CDR3, the DNA is TGTGCCAGCAGCTTGGGTGGGAGTAGCTATGAGCAGTTCTTC. It is translated as CASSLGGSSYEQFF.

This clone showed up just once. The V call is TRBV30, the J call TRBJ2-2, with 11 bases matching TRBD2. This CDR3 has 15 residues. The V and J ends lost 5 bases and 2 bases, in that order; junction bases with no gene match: 4. Germline CDR1 GTSNPN, CDR2 SVGIG (reference sequence). Here the CDR3 reads CAWARLAGNTGELFF. Written as DNA, the CDR3 is TGTGCCTGGGCGAGACTAGCGGGAAACACCGGGGAGCTGTTTTTT.

This clone has a single count. The chain carries TRBV28 and TRBJ2-5, with a tentative D call TRBD1 (5 bases). V lost 5 bases and J 10 bases, leaving 11 bases between the germline ends. This CDR3 is built from 11 residues. Germline-derived CDR1 and CDR2 are MDHEN and SYDVKM. Written as DNA, the CDR3 is TGTGCCAGCAGTCCCCGACAGATCCAGTACTTC. Translation gives CASSPRQIQYF. The whole variable domain, filled in from reference TRBV28 and TRBJ2-5, reads DVKVTQSSRYLVKRTGEKVFLECVQDMDHENMFWYRQDPGLGLRLIYFSYDVKMKEKGDIPEGYSVSREKKERFSLILESASTNQTSMYLCASSPRQIQYFGPGTRLLVL.

This chain uses TRBV4-1 with TRBJ1-1; D unresolved. The germline gives CDR1 MGHRA, CDR2 YSYEKL. CDR3 length: 17 amino acids. V shed 3 bases and J shed 0 bases, with 17 bases lying between them. CDR3 DNA: TGCGCCAGCAGCCACTCGGTGCTGTCACTCATGAACACTGAAGCTTTCTTT. Its protein product is CASSHSVLSLMNTEAFF.

V and J are TRBV6-1 and TRBJ2-7; 7 positions match TRBD1. The CDR3 totals 13 residues. Germline loops: CDR1 MNHNS, CDR2 SASEGT. After removal of 6 bases from V and 0 bases from J, the junction contained 2 bases not matched to a gene. The CDR3 DNA reads TGTGCCAGCAGGGGGACAGACTCCTACGAGCAGTACTTC. Its protein product is CASRGTDSYEQYF.

For the CDR3, the DNA is TGTGCCAGCAGCCTAGGGACTAGCGGGATAAGCACAGATACGCAGTATTTT. Translating it yields CASSLGTSGISTDTQYF. This chain uses TRBV7-6 with TRBJ2-3, with 13 bases lining up with TRBD2. After removal of 5 bases from V and 0 bases from J, the junction contained 5 bases not matched to a gene. The CDR3 has 17 amino acids. The V gene's germline CDR1 is SGHVS and CDR2 FNYEAQ.

Worth noting for this clone: Different DNA sequences within this sample yield the same CDR3. The chain joins TRBV6-6 to TRBJ2-7; 7 bases match TRBD2. The junction had 7 bases not matched to a gene; V was cut back by 2 bases and J by 3 bases. CDR3 length: 15 residues. CDR1 and CDR2 from the germline V gene are MNHNY and SVGAGI (reference sequence). Here the CDR3 reads CASSYEGGGSYEQYF. In DNA form, the CDR3 reads TGTGCCAGCAGTTACGAGGGTGGCGGGAGCTACGAGCAGTACTTC.

The sample holds one count of this clone. This sequence joins TRBV29-1 and TRBJ2-2, with D perhaps matching TRBD2 (6 bases). Germline lookup yields CDR1 SQVTM and CDR2 ANQGSEA. Trimming stripped 4 bases from V and 4 bases from J, with 13 bases between. This CDR3 has 14 residues. The CDR3 nucleotides read TGCAGCGTTGGTGGGACTTCACCCACCGGGGAGCTGTTTTTT. Residues: CSVGGTSPTGELFF.

About this clone itself: The sample holds other DNA sequences that translate to the same CDR3. The rearrangement uses TRBV5-1 and TRBJ1-1; tentatively, D is TRBD1 (6 bases). CDR1 is SGHRS, CDR2 YFSETQ, per germline. The V end was cut by 4 bases, the J end by 4 bases, with 17 bases between. The CDR3 sequence is 15 residues long. CDR3 amino acids: CASSPRTGGGTEAFF. The CDR3 region has the DNA TGCGCCAGCAGCCCGAGAACGGGAGGGGGCACTGAAGCTTTCTTT.

V and J are TRBV9 and TRBJ1-2; no clear D. V was trimmed by 3 bases and J by 7 bases, leaving 19 bases between them. The CDR3 is 15 amino acids. CDR1 is SGDLS and CDR2 is YYNGEE in the germline V gene. CDR3 in amino acids: CASSGPGRSYGGYTF. The CDR3, as DNA: TGTGCCAGCAGCGGACCCGGACGGTCCTATGGTGGCTACACCTTC.

The V and J genes are TRBV7-2 and TRBJ2-7, with 7 bases that match TRBD2. V trimming: 5 bases; J trimming: 5 bases; junction bases outside the gene matches: 6. This CDR3 region has 13 residues. CDR1 is SGHTA and CDR2 is FQGNSA in the germline V gene. The CDR3 spells CASSLGRENEQYF. The CDR3, as DNA: TGTGCCAGCAGCCTTGGGCGGGAGAACGAGCAGTACTTC.

CDR3 sequence: CSADPGVRETEAFF. For the CDR3, the DNA is TGCAGCGCTGACCCGGGGGTGAGGGAAACTGAAGCTTTCTTT. The V gene is TRBV29-1, the J gene TRBJ1-1, with a possible D match to TRBD1 (5 bases). V was trimmed by 7 bases and J by 5 bases, leaving 20 bases between them. CDR1 is SQVTM, CDR2 ANQGSEA, per germline. The length of the CDR3 is 14 residues.

This chain connects TRBV7-2 to TRBJ2-1, with D perhaps matching TRBD2 (6 bases). CDR1 and CDR2 from the germline V gene are SGHTA and FQGNSA. The CDR3 length is 14 residues. The ends were cut back, 1 base at V and 9 bases at J, with 13 bases in the middle. DNA of the CDR3: TGTGCCAGCAGCTTAGAACGGGGGATTGCTGAGCAGTTCTTC. It specifies CASSLERGIAEQFF.

This chain joins TRBV10-3 and TRBJ2-7; the match to TRBD1 covers 7 bases. Trimming took 7 bases from V and 4 from J; bases not matched to a gene: 13. The CDR3 runs 15 residues. Germline V gene lookup returns CDR1 ENHRY and CDR2 SYGVKD. The CDR3: CAIMGRQGSSYEQYF. As DNA, the CDR3 is TGTGCCATCATGGGAAGACAGGGAAGCTCGTACGAGCAGTACTTC.

This chain joins TRBV10-3 and TRBJ1-1, with 8 bases fitting TRBD1. Germline CDR1 and CDR2: ENHRY and SYGVKD. The trim removed 2 bases at V and 1 base at J, leaving 3 bases unmatched. The CDR3 runs 15 residues. The CDR3 DNA sequence: TGTGCCATCAGTGAGACAGGGGGGTGGAACACTGAAGCTTTCTTT. Translated: CAISETGGWNTEAFF.

This chain links TRBV5-4 with TRBJ2-7; the match to TRBD2 covers 10 bases. CDR1 is SGHNT, CDR2 YYREEE, per germline (reference sequence). The CDR3 runs 14 residues. V shed 2 bases, J shed 5 bases, and the junction held 4 bases outside the gene matches. CDR3 bases: TGTGCCAGCAGCTTAGCGGGGGGGCGAGACGAGCAGTACTTC. Its protein product is CASSLAGGRDEQYF. The variable domain in full, completed from reference TRBV5-4 and TRBJ2-7, reads ETGVTQSPTHLIKTRGQQVTLRCSSQSGHNTVSWYQQALGQGPQFIFQYYREEENGRGNFPPRFSGLQFPNYSSELNVNALELDDSALYLCASSLAGGRDEQYFGPGTRLTVT.

The chain carries TRBV19 and TRBJ1-1, with D possibly TRBD1 on 5 matching bases. With 10 bases removed from V and 4 bases from J, the gap between germline ends came to 19 bases. Germline CDR1 LNHDA, CDR2 SQIVND (reference sequence). CDR3 size: 14 residues. CDR3 coding DNA: TGTGCCACCAGAGCCCCAGGGAGGAGCACTGAAGCTTTCTTT. This gives the protein CATRAPGRSTEAFF.

The CDR3 loop is CASSKVKGEGTTKLFF. The DNA of the CDR3 is TGTGCCAGTAGTAAAGTAAAAGGAGAAGGAACAACAAAACTGTTTTTT. The chain links TRBV19 to TRBJ1-4; D gene unclear. The CDR3 contains 16 residues. The germline CDR1 and CDR2 sequences are LNHDA and SQIVND (reference sequence). V shed 4 bases and J shed 10 bases, with 22 bases lying between them.

The J gene is TRBJ2-5, the V gene TRBV5-4; D remains unclear. The DNA end is more similar to TRBJ2-7, so the J call may be wrong. Germline CDR1 SGHNT, CDR2 YYREEE (reference sequence). There are 15 residues in the CDR3. The DNA for the CDR3 is TGTGCCAGCAGCTTGGAGCAGGTCAGCTCCTACGAGCAGTACTTC. Amino acids: CASSLEQVSSYEQYF.